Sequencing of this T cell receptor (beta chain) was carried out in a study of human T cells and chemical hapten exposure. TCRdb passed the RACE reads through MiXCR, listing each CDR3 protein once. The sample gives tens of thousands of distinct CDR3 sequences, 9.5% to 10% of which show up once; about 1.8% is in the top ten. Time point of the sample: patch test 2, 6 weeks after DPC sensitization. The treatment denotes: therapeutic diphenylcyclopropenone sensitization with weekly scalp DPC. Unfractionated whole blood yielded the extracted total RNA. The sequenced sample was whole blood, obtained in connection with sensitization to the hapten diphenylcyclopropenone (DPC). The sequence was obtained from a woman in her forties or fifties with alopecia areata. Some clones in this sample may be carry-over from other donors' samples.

The CDR3 sequence: CSAKRVGNEQFF. In DNA, the CDR3 is TGCAGCGCTAAAAGGGTTGGTAATGAGCAGTTCTTC. The chain combines TRBV29-1 with TRBJ2-1, with no clear D. Germline CDR1 reads SQVTM; CDR2 reads ANQGSEA. The length of the CDR3 is 12 residues. V was cut by 7 bases and J by 7 bases, with 14 bases left in between.